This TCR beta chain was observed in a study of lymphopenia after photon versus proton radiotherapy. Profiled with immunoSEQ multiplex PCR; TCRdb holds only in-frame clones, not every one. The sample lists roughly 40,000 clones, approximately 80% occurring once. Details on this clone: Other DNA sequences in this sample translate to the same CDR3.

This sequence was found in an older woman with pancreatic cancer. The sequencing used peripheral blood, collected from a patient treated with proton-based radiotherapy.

For the CDR3, the DNA is TGTGCCAGCAGCTTAGTTAGCGGGGTGGGAAATGAGCAGTTCTTC. Translation: CASSLVSGVGNEQFF. V is TRBV11-1 and J is TRBJ2-1; TRBD2 matches at 8 bases. This CDR3 has 15 amino acids. CDR1 and CDR2 (germline): SGHAT, FQDESV (reference sequence). Trimming cost V 1 base and J 7 bases; bases outside gene matches: 6.